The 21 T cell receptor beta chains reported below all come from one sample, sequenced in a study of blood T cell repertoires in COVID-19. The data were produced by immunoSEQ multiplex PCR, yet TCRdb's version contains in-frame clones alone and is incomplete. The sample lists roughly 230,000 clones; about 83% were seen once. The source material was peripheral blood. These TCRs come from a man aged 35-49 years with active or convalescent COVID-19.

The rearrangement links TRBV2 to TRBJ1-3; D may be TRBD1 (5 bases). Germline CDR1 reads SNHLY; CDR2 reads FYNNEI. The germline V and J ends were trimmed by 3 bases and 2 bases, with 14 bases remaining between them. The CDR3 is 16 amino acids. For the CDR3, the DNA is TGTGCCAGCAGTGAGGGTCTCGGGGGAACTGGAAACACCATATATTTT. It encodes CASSEGLGGTGNTIYF.

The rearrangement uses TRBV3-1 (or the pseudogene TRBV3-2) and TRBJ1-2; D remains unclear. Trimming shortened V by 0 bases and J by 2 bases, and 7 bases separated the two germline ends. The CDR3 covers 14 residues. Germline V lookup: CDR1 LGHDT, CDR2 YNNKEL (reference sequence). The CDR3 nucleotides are TGTGCCAGCAGCCAAGATCCCCGGAACTATGGCTACACCTTC. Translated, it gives CASSQDPRNYGYTF.

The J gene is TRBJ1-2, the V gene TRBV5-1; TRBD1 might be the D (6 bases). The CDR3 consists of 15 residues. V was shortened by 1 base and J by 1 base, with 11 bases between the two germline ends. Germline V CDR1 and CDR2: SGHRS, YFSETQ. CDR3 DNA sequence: TGCGCCAGCAGCTTGACGGCAGGGGATAACTATGGCTACACCTTC. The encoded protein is CASSLTAGDNYGYTF.

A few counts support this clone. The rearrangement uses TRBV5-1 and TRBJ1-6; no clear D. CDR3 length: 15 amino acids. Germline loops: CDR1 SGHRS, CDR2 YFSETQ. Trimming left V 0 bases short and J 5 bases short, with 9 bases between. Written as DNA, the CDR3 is TGCGCCAGCAGCTTGGAGGCAGGAAATAATTCACCCCTCCACTTT. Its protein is CASSLEAGNNSPLHF.

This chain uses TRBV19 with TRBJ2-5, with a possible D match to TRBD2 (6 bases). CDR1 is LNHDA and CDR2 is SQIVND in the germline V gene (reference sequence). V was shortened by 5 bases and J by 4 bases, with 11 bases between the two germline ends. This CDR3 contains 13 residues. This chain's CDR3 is CASSLKGLETQYF. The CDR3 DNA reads TGTGCCAGTAGTCTGAAGGGACTAGAGACCCAGTACTTC.

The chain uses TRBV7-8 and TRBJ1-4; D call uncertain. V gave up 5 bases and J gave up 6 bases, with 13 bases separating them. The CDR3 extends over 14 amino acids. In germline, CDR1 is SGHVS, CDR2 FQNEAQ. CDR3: CASSRMLADEKLFF. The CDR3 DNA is TGTGCCAGCAGCAGAATGCTGGCGGATGAAAAACTGTTTTTT.

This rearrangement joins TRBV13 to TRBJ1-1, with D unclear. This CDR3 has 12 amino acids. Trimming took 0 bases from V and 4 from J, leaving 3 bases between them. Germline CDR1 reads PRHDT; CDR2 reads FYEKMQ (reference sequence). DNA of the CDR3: TGTGCCAGCAGCTTAGGGCGCACTGAAGCTTTCTTT. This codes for CASSLGRTEAFF.

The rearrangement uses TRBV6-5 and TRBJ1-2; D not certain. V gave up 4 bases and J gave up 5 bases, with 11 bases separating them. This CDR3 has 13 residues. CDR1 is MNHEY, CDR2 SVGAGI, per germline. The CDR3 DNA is TGTGCCAGCAGTTCCCTCGGGGATTATGGCTACACCTTC. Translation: CASSSLGDYGYTF.

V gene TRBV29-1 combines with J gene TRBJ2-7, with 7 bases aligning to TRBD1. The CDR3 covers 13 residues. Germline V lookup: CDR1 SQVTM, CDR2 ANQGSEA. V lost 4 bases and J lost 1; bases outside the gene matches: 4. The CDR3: CSVVGDSSYEQYF. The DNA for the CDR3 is TGCAGCGTTGTCGGGGACAGTTCCTACGAGCAGTACTTC.

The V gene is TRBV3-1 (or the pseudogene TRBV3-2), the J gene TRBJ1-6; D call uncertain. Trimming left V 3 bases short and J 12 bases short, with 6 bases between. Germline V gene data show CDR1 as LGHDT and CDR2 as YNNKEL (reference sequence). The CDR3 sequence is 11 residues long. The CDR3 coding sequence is TGTGCCAGCAGCCATACGGGACCCCTCCACTTT. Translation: CASSHTGPLHF.

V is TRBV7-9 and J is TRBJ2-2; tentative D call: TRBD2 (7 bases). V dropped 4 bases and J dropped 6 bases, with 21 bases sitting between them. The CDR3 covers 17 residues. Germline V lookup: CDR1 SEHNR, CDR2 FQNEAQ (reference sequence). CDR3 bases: TGTGCCAGCAGCTCTCGGGGGGCAGGGCGCGTCCCCGGGGAGCTGTTTTTT. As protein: CASSSRGAGRVPGELFF. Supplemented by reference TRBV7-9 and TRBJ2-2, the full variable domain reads DTGVSQNPRHKITKRGQNVTFRCDPISEHNRLYWYRQTLGQGPEFLTYFQNEAQLEKSRLLSDRFSAERPKGSFSTLEIQRTEQGDSAMYLCASSSRGAGRVPGELFFGEGSRLTVL.

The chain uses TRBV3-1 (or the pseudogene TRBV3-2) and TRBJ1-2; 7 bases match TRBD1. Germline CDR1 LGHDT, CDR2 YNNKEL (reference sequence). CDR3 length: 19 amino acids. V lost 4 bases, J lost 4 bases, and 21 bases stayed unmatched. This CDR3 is CASSLRGGVRDRDIYGYTF. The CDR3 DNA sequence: TGTGCCAGCAGCCTCCGAGGGGGAGTAAGGGACAGAGACATCTATGGCTACACCTTC.

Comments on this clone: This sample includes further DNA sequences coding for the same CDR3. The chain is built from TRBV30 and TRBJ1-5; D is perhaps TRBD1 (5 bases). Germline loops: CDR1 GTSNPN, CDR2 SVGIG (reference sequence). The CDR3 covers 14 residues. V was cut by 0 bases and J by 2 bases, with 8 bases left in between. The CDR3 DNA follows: TGTGCCTGGAGTGTACGGGGGGGCAATCAGCCCCAGCATTTT. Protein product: CAWSVRGGNQPQHF.

The CDR3 DNA sequence: TGCAGCGTCCACTCTCGGACAGGGGATATCTATGGCTACACCTTC. This gives the protein CSVHSRTGDIYGYTF. This rearrangement joins TRBV29-1 to TRBJ1-2; the match to TRBD1 covers 9 bases. Germline loops: CDR1 SQVTM, CDR2 ANQGSEA. J gave up 4 bases and V 6 bases, and 12 bases lay outside the gene matches. The CDR3 contains 15 residues.

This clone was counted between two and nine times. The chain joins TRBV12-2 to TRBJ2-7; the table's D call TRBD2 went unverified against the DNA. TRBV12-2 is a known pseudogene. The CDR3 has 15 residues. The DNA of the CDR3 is TGTGCAAGTCGCCGGCTGGGTAGCGGGAACTACGAGCAGTACTTC. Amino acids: CASRRLGSGNYEQYF.

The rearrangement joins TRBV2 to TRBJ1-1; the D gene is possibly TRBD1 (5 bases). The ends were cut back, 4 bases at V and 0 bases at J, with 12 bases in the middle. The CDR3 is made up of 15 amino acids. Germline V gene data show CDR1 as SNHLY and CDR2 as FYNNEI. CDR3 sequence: CASSVWKGMNTEAFF. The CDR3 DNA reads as TGTGCCAGCAGTGTATGGAAGGGGATGAACACTGAAGCTTTCTTT.

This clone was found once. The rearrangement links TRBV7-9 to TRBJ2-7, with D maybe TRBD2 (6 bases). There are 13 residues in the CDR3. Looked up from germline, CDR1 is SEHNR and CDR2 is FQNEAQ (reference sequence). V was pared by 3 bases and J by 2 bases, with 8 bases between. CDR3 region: CASSLEGPYEQYF. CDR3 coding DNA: TGTGCCAGCAGCTTGGAGGGACCCTACGAGCAGTACTTC.

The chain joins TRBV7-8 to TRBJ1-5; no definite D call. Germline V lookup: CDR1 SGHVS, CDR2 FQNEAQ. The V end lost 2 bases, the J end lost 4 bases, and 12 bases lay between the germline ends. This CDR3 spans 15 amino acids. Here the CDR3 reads CASSLIPGENQPQHF. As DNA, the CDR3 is TGTGCCAGCAGCTTAATCCCCGGGGAGAATCAGCCCCAGCATTTT.

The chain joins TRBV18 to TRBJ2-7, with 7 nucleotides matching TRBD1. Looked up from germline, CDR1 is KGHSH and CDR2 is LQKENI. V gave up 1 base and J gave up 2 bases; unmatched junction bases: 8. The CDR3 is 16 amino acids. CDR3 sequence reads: CASSPRVGDRTYEQYF. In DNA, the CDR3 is TGTGCCAGCTCACCACGTGTAGGGGACAGAACCTACGAGCAGTACTTC.

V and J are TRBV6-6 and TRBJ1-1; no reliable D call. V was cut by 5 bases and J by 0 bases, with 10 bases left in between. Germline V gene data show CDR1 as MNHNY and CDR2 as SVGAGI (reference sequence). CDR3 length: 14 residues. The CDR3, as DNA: TGTGCCAGCAGTATCACGGGTGTGAACACTGAAGCTTTCTTT. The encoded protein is CASSITGVNTEAFF.

The CDR3 loop is CASSLAAGTNTEAFF. DNA for the CDR3: TGTGCCAGCAGCTTGGCCGCGGGGACGAACACTGAAGCTTTCTTT. The chain employs TRBV5-5 and TRBJ1-1, with a weak D call TRBD1 (5 bases). Per germline, CDR1 SGHKS and CDR2 YYEKEE (reference sequence). V lost 0 bases and J lost 1, with 10 bases in between. The CDR3 runs 15 residues.